The 15 T cell receptor beta chains in this list originate from one sample, sequenced in a study of PD-L1 blockade in urothelial cancer. This sample's time point: pretreatment peripheral blood. Here immunoSEQ multiplex PCR was the method, and the copy in TCRdb shows in-frame clones only, minus some. The sample lists approximately 90,000 clones, 90% seen once, with around 1.6% in the top ten. The source was PBMCs, collected around atezolizumab (anti-PD-L1) treatment. All receptors come from a man between 60 and 75 years old with urothelial cancer.

The chain uses TRBV9 and TRBJ2-7; 9 positions agree with TRBD1. Looked up from germline, CDR1 is SGDLS and CDR2 is YYNGEE. The V gene end was trimmed by 4 bases and the J gene end by 4 bases; junction bases not matched to a gene: 6. The length of the CDR3 is 14 residues. The CDR3 DNA reads as TGTGCCAGCAGCAAACAGGGGGCAGAGTACGAGCAGTACTTC. Translating gives CASSKQGAEYEQYF.

The chain joins TRBV6-6 to TRBJ1-4, with a weak D call TRBD1 (6 bases). CDR1 is MNHNY, CDR2 SVGAGI, per germline (reference sequence). V shed 8 bases and J shed 7 bases, with 17 bases lying between them. This CDR3 is 14 amino acids long. The CDR3 region is CASQLGGAFEKLFF. The CDR3 DNA is TGTGCCAGCCAACTGGGGGGGGCTTTTGAAAAACTGTTTTTT.

The V gene is TRBV2, the J gene TRBJ1-3; 8 positions agree with TRBD1. The germline gives CDR1 SNHLY, CDR2 FYNNEI. This CDR3 has 14 residues. V was pared by 6 bases and J by 2 bases, with 3 bases of the junction left unmatched. CDR3 in amino acids: CASRRTGTGNTIYF. CDR3 nucleotides: TGTGCCAGCAGGAGGACAGGGACTGGAAACACCATATATTTT. The full variable domain, rest sourced from reference TRBV2 and TRBJ1-3, is EPEVTQTPSHQVTQMGQEVILRCVPISNHLYFYWYRQILGQKVEFLVSFYNNEISEKSEIFDDQFSVERPDGSNFTLKIRSTKLEDSAMYFCASRRTGTGNTIYFGEGSWLTVV.

The CDR3 nucleotides are TGTGCCATCAGTGAGTCGACCCAGGCCTCTAACTATGGCTACACCTTC. This encodes CAISESTQASNYGYTF. This chain connects TRBV10-3 to TRBJ1-2; no firm D call. CDR1 and CDR2 from the germline V gene are ENHRY and SYGVKD. CDR3 length: 16 residues. V was trimmed by 0 bases and J by 0 bases, leaving 11 bases between them.

The chain links TRBV29-1 to TRBJ2-7; perhaps TRBD2 as D (6 bases). CDR3 length: 13 residues. Germline-derived CDR1 and CDR2 are SQVTM and ANQGSEA. Trimming took 6 bases from V and 6 from J, leaving 18 bases between them. The CDR3 protein is CSVPLGGEGEQYF. CDR3 nucleotides: TGCAGCGTCCCCCTGGGGGGTGAGGGCGAGCAGTACTTC.

The chain has TRBV29-1 and TRBJ2-7; 12 bases agree with TRBD1. The junction had 20 bases not matched to a gene; V was cut back by 6 bases and J by 2 bases. The CDR3 is 19 residues long. Germline lookup yields CDR1 SQVTM and CDR2 ANQGSEA. DNA of the CDR3: TGCAGCGTGCGGGATGAACTCGGGACAGGGGGCCTAAGGGCCTACGAGCAGTACTTC. Its protein product is CSVRDELGTGGLRAYEQYF.

DNA for the CDR3: TGCGCCAGCAGCGGGGACAGGGACCTCTCTGGGGCCAACGTCCTGACTTTC. Protein: CASSGDRDLSGANVLTF. V and J are TRBV5-1 and TRBJ2-6; TRBD1 matches at 9 bases. The V gene end was trimmed by 4 bases and the J gene end by 0 bases; junction bases not matched to a gene: 5. CDR1 and CDR2 (germline): SGHRS, YFSETQ. This CDR3 comprises 17 residues.

The chain carries TRBV6-5 and TRBJ1-1; D unresolved. V lost 6 bases, J lost 8 bases, and 22 bases lay in between. This CDR3 is 15 amino acids long. Germline V gene lookup returns CDR1 MNHEY and CDR2 SVGAGI. The DNA of the CDR3 is TGTGCCAGCAGCCAGTTCTGGAAAATCCCAGGAGAAGCTTTCTTT. Its protein product is CASSQFWKIPGEAFF.

The chain is built from TRBV19 and TRBJ2-1, with TRBD2 matching 11 bases. CDR1 LNHDA and CDR2 SQIVND come from the germline V gene (reference sequence). V gave up 5 bases and J gave up 5 bases; unmatched junction bases: 14. The CDR3 contains 18 residues. This CDR3 reads CASSSRRALAGVNNEQFF. Written as DNA, the CDR3 is TGTGCCAGTAGTTCACGAAGGGCACTAGCGGGAGTAAACAATGAGCAGTTCTTC. The whole variable domain, filled in from reference TRBV19 and TRBJ2-1, reads DGGITQSPKYLFRKEGQNVTLSCEQNLNHDAMYWYRQDPGQGLRLIYYSQIVNDFQKGDIAEGYSVSREKKESFPLTVTSAQKNPTAFYLCASSSRRALAGVNNEQFFGPGTRLTVL.

This chain connects TRBV11-3 to TRBJ2-3, with 10 bases aligning to TRBD1. V was clipped by 5 bases and J by 6 bases; unmatched bases: 8. This CDR3 contains 15 residues. Germline CDR1 is SGHNT and CDR2 is YENEEA. This CDR3 reads CASSASGTGVDTQYF. In DNA, the CDR3 is TGTGCCAGCAGCGCTTCCGGGACAGGGGTTGATACGCAGTATTTT.

CDR3 nucleotide sequence: TGTGCCAGCAGTTACAGGGGGACAGATACGCAGTATTTT. As protein: CASSYRGTDTQYF. The chain employs TRBV6-6 and TRBJ2-3; D possibly corresponds to TRBD1 (6 bases). Germline V gives CDR1 MNHNY, CDR2 SVGAGI (reference sequence). V shed 2 bases and J shed 3 bases, with 6 bases lying between them. The CDR3 loop spans 13 amino acids.

The V and J genes are TRBV5-1 and TRBJ2-3, with a possible D match to TRBD1 (8 bases). There are 15 residues in the CDR3. CDR1 and CDR2 (germline): SGHRS, YFSETQ. V lost 2 bases, J lost 5 bases, and 15 bases lay in between. The CDR3 nucleotides read TGCGCCAGCAGCTTAGGAACAGGGGGGGGAGATACGCAGTATTTT. Amino acids: CASSLGTGGGDTQYF.

This chain links TRBV11-1 with TRBJ2-5; D might be TRBD2 (6 bases). CDR1 is SGHAT, CDR2 FQDESV, per germline (reference sequence). Trimming stripped 0 bases from V and 1 base from J, with 15 bases between. This CDR3 is 17 amino acids long. This chain's CDR3 is CASSLAIIPEGQETQYF. The CDR3 DNA reads TGTGCCAGCAGCTTAGCGATAATTCCGGAGGGCCAAGAGACCCAGTACTTC.

This clone occurred once. The V and J genes are TRBV10-2 and TRBJ1-5, with D unresolved. Germline V gene lookup returns CDR1 WSHSY and CDR2 SAAADI. V lost 6 bases, J lost 0 bases, and 6 bases lay in between. This CDR3 is built from 13 residues. The CDR3 coding sequence is TGCGCCAGCAGGCAGAATAGCAATCAGCCCCAGCATTTT. Its protein product is CASRQNSNQPQHF.

The chain recombines TRBV7-9 with TRBJ1-3; D ambiguous. Germline V gene lookup returns CDR1 SEHNR and CDR2 FQNEAQ (reference sequence). Trimming left V 5 bases short and J 0 bases short, with 8 bases between. This CDR3 contains 14 residues. The CDR3 DNA reads TGTGCCAGCAGCCCAATACTCTCTGGAAACACCATATATTTT. Amino acids: CASSPILSGNTIYF.